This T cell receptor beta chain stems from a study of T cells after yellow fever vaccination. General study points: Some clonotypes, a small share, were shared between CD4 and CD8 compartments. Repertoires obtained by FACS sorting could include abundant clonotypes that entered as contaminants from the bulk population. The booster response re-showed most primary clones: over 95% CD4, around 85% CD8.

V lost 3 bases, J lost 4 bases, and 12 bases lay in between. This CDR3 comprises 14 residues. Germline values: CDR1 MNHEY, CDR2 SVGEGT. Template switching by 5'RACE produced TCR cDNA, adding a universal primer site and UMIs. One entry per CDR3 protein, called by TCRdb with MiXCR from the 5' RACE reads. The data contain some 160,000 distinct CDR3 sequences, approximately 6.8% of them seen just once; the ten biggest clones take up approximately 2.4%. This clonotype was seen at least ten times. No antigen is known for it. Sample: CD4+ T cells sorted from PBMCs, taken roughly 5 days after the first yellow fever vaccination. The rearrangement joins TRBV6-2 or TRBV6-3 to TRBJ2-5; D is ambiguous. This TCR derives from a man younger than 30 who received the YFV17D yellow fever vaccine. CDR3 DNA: TGTGCCAGCAGTTATAGATCCAACGGAGAGACCCAGTACTTC. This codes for CASSYRSNGETQYF.